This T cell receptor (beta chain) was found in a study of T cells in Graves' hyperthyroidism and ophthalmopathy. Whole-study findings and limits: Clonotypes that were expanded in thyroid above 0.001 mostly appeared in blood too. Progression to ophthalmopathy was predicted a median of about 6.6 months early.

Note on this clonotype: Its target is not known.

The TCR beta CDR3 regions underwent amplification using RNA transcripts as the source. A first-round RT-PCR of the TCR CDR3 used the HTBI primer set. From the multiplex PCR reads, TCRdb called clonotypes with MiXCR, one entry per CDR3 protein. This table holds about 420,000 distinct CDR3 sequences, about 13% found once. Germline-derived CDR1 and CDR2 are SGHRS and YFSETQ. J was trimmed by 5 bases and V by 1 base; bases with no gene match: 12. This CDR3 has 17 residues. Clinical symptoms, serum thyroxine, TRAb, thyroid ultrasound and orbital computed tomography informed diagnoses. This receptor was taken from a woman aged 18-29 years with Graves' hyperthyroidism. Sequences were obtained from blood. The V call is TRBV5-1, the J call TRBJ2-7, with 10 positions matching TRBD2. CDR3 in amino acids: CASSLYLAGVGSHEQYF. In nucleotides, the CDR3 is TGCGCCAGCAGCTTGTACCTAGCGGGAGTTGGGAGCCACGAGCAGTACTTC.